The clone carrying this T cell receptor beta chain was observed once. Its target is not known. This sample is part of a study of PD-1 blockade in mismatch repair-deficient tumors. Study background: Patients had about a dozen mismatch repair-deficient cancer types and were previously treated and progressing. Study-level results: Tumor-resident clones, often undetectable pretreatment in blood, expanded then contracted after pembrolizumab.

All patients were mismatch repair deficient, assessed by either PCR or immunohistochemistry. TCR sequencing covered a few patients who responded to pembrolizumab. Sequencing used immunoSEQ multiplex PCR; TCRdb keeps in-frame clones, though not all of them. The table has 130,000 or so clones, about 88% seen once. Trimming removed 5 bases from V and 4 bases from J, with 14 bases in between. Per the germline V gene, CDR1 is MNHEY and CDR2 is SVGAGI. This CDR3 is 14 amino acids long. This sample comprised peripheral blood, obtained 44 weeks after starting pembrolizumab. The chain couples TRBV6-5 to TRBJ1-2; TRBD1 is a possible D gene (5 bases). The source is an adult with mismatch repair-deficient cancer. The CDR3 here is CASSEIRGVYGYTF. The DNA for the CDR3 is TGTGCCAGCAGTGAGATTAGGGGTGTCTATGGCTACACCTTC.